Below are 23 T cell receptor beta chains sequenced from a single sample in a study of T cell responses to AZD1222 COVID-19 vaccine. Profiling relied on immunoSEQ multiplex PCR, and the TCRdb table lists in-frame clones only, not all of them. The table records approximately 82,000 clones, 70% to 90% of them present only once. Sample: peripheral blood, taken on day 0 of AZD1222 vaccination. The origin of the receptors is an adult in good health.

This chain uses TRBV28 with TRBJ1-5, with TRBD1 matching over 10 bases. CDR1 is MDHEN and CDR2 is SYDVKM in the germline V gene. With 6 bases clipped from V and 4 bases from J, the junction kept 6 bases outside the gene matches. This CDR3 has 15 residues. The CDR3 sequence: CASRRPGQGNQPQHF. As DNA, the CDR3 is TGTGCCAGCAGACGCCCGGGACAGGGGAATCAGCCCCAGCATTTT.

V usage is TRBV6-5 and J usage is TRBJ1-2, with D unresolved. V lost 6 bases to trimming and J lost 3 bases, with 17 bases between them. CDR1 and CDR2 (germline): MNHEY, SVGAGI. The CDR3 extends over 15 amino acids. The CDR3 sequence is CASSPPTPGDYGYTF. CDR3 DNA: TGTGCCAGCAGCCCACCCACTCCCGGGGACTATGGCTACACCTTC.

The chain recombines TRBV5-8 with TRBJ2-1, with TRBD1 matching 8 bases. The CDR3 sequence is 15 residues long. Germline-derived CDR1 and CDR2 are SGHTS and YDEGEE. Trimming cost V 3 bases and J 7 bases; bases outside gene matches: 9. This chain's CDR3 is CASSYDRGDSNEQFF. As DNA, the CDR3 is TGTGCCAGCAGCTATGACAGGGGCGATTCGAATGAGCAGTTCTTC.

This sequence joins TRBV10-3 and TRBJ2-3; 12 positions agree with TRBD2. Germline V gene data show CDR1 as ENHRY and CDR2 as SYGVKD. Trimming took 4 bases from V and 1 from J; bases not matched to a gene: 9. This CDR3 spans 18 amino acids. CDR3 sequence (DNA): TGTGCCATCAGTGGAGTGCTAGCGGGGGGGCTGGGCACAGATACGCAGTATTTT. Amino acid sequence: CAISGVLAGGLGTDTQYF.

The chain has TRBV6-2 or TRBV6-3 and TRBJ2-1; D perhaps matches TRBD1 (6 bases). The CDR3 is 13 amino acids. The V gene lost 2 bases and the J gene lost 8 bases, with 10 bases spanning the gap. CDR1 is MNHEY, CDR2 SVGEGT, per germline. The CDR3 DNA sequence: TGTGCCAGCAGTTACGGGGGCAGCCATGAGCAGTTCTTC. Its translation is CASSYGGSHEQFF.

The chain couples TRBV4-1 to TRBJ2-7; D not certain. CDR3 length: 15 amino acids. V gave up 0 bases and J gave up 0 bases, with 9 bases separating them. Germline V gene lookup returns CDR1 MGHRA and CDR2 YSYEKL. CDR3 nucleotide sequence: TGCGCCAGCAGCCAAGATGACCAGGCCTCCTACGAGCAGTACTTC. Translating it yields CASSQDDQASYEQYF.

The chain recombines TRBV10-3 with TRBJ2-1; 10 nucleotides match TRBD1. Germline values: CDR1 ENHRY, CDR2 SYGVKD. The J segment lost 7 bases and the V segment lost 8 bases, leaving 5 bases of the junction unmatched. The CDR3 covers 13 residues. DNA for the CDR3: TGTGCCATCGGGGACAGGGGATATAATGAGCAGTTCTTC. It encodes CAIGDRGYNEQFF.

This clone was picked up one time. The rearrangement links TRBV24-1 to TRBJ2-3; 7 bases align to TRBD1. The CDR3 sequence is 14 residues long. Trimming removed 6 bases from V and 5 bases from J; junction bases left unmatched: 7. Germline CDR1 reads KGHDR; CDR2 reads SFDVKD. The CDR3 nucleotides read TGTGCCACCAGTCTAAAGGGGGCAGAAGATACGCAGTATTTT. Its translation: CATSLKGAEDTQYF.

J is TRBJ2-1 and V is TRBV6-1, with no clear D. Germline CDR1 and CDR2: MNHNS and SASEGT. There are 15 residues in the CDR3. Trimming cost V 0 bases and J 0 bases, with 6 bases left between them. The CDR3 nucleotides are TGTGCCAGCAGTGAAGCGGGAAGCTCCTACAATGAGCAGTTCTTC. Its translation is CASSEAGSSYNEQFF.

The CDR3 DNA reads as TGTGCCACCACCAGCTTAGGGGCTGGGGCCAACGTCCTGACTTTC. This gives the protein CATTSLGAGANVLTF. V and J are TRBV24-1 and TRBJ2-6; weak D call: TRBD1 (5 bases). Germline CDR1 and CDR2: KGHDR and SFDVKD. This CDR3 has 15 residues. The V and J ends lost 8 bases and 2 bases respectively, with 12 bases between them.

The chain uses TRBV30 and TRBJ1-1; weak D call: TRBD1 (5 bases). CDR1 is GTSNPN, CDR2 SVGIG, per germline (reference sequence). Trimming removed 1 base at V and 12 bases at J, with 18 bases between. There are 13 residues in the CDR3. CDR3 sequence reads: CAWSARLATVTFF. The DNA of the CDR3 is TGTGCCTGGAGTGCGAGGCTAGCGACAGTGACTTTCTTT.

The genes are TRBV2 and TRBJ1-2; 8 bases align to TRBD1. The CDR3 has 15 residues. The V segment lost 5 bases and the J segment 0 bases; nucleotides outside the gene matches: 5. The germline gives CDR1 SNHLY, CDR2 FYNNEI. DNA for the CDR3: TGTGCCAGCAGTCTTCGACAGGGGTCTAACTATGGCTACACCTTC. It specifies CASSLRQGSNYGYTF.

V gene TRBV9 combines with J gene TRBJ2-2; TRBD1 might be the D (6 bases). The length of the CDR3 is 13 residues. Trimming removed 4 bases from V and 5 bases from J, with 9 bases in between. Germline loops: CDR1 SGDLS, CDR2 YYNGEE. In nucleotides, the CDR3 is TGTGCCAGCAGCAACACAGGGACCGGGGAGCTGTTTTTT. Protein: CASSNTGTGELFF. The full variable domain, with the rest looked up from reference TRBV9 and TRBJ2-2, is DSGVTQTPKHLITATGQRVTLRCSPRSGDLSVYWYQQSLDQGLQFLIQYYNGEERAKGNILERFSAQQFPDLHSELNLSSLELGDSALYFCASSNTGTGELFFGEGSRLTVL.

The chain uses TRBV20-1 and TRBJ1-1, with no clear D. The length of the CDR3 is 11 residues. Trimming cost V 4 bases and J 5 bases, with 8 bases left between them. The germline gives CDR1 DFQATT, CDR2 SNEGSKA (reference sequence). CDR3 in DNA: TGCAGTGCTAACCGACGTACTGAAGCTTTCTTT. This encodes CSANRRTEAFF.

J is TRBJ2-5 and V is TRBV5-1; no clear D gene. The CDR3 extends over 11 amino acids. V was cut by 4 bases and J by 2 bases, with 3 bases left in between. Germline V lookup: CDR1 SGHRS, CDR2 YFSETQ. The chain's CDR3 is CASSAQETQYF. The CDR3 bases are TGCGCCAGCAGCGCTCAAGAGACCCAGTACTTC.

The chain employs TRBV5-1 and TRBJ2-4, with D possibly TRBD1 on 5 matching bases. The V end was cut by 1 base, the J end by 8 bases, with 13 bases between. CDR1 is SGHRS and CDR2 is YFSETQ in the germline V gene. This CDR3 has 14 residues. The CDR3, as DNA: TGCGCCAGCAGCTTGCAATCGACAGAGGACATTCAGTACTTC. It yields the protein CASSLQSTEDIQYF.

This chain uses TRBV14 with TRBJ2-5; 7 bases map to TRBD2. V was pared by 0 bases and J by 8 bases, with 3 bases of the junction left unmatched. From germline, CDR1 is SGHDN and CDR2 FVKESK. CDR3 length: 13 amino acids. CDR3 sequence: CASSQEWGGTQYF. The CDR3, as DNA: TGTGCCAGCAGCCAAGAGTGGGGGGGTACCCAGTACTTC.

The chain links TRBV11-3 to TRBJ2-5; the D gene is possibly TRBD1 (5 bases). Near its end, the DNA agrees better with TRBJ2-7, so the J call may be wrong. This CDR3 is 13 amino acids long. CDR1 SGHNT and CDR2 YENEEA come from the germline V gene. In DNA form, the CDR3 reads TGTGCCAGCAGCAGGGGAATCGTATACGAGCAGTACTTC. Residues: CASSRGIVYEQYF.

The rearrangement links TRBV12-5 to TRBJ1-4; tentatively, D is TRBD1 (6 bases). Per the germline V gene, CDR1 is LGHNT and CDR2 is FRNRAP. CDR3 length: 18 amino acids. Trimming stripped 5 bases from V and 0 bases from J, with 19 bases between. CDR3: CASGPGTQSQPTNEKLFF. CDR3 DNA: TGTGCTAGTGGTCCCGGGACACAGAGCCAACCAACTAATGAAAAACTGTTTTTT.

This sequence joins TRBV4-3 and TRBJ1-2; TRBD1 aligns across 7 bases. The trim removed 2 bases at V and 8 bases at J, leaving 14 bases unmatched. This CDR3 is 16 amino acids long. In germline, CDR1 is LGHNA, CDR2 YSLEER. CDR3 nucleotide sequence: TGCGCCAGCAGCCAACAACCTGAGGGAGCCAGGGGGGGCTACACCTTC. This sequence encodes CASSQQPEGARGGYTF.

This chain connects TRBV28 to TRBJ1-1, with no clear D. Trimming cost V 5 bases and J 7 bases, with 11 bases left between them. The germline gives CDR1 MDHEN, CDR2 SYDVKM. The CDR3 sequence is 12 residues long. This CDR3 is CASSRISVEAFF. In DNA, the CDR3 is TGTGCCAGCAGTCGCATTTCGGTTGAAGCTTTCTTT.

The rearrangement links TRBV7-9 to TRBJ2-3; 8 bases are shared with TRBD1. CDR1 is SEHNR and CDR2 is FQNEAQ in the germline V gene (reference sequence). This CDR3 spans 13 amino acids. The V gene end was trimmed by 4 bases and the J gene end by 6 bases; junction bases not matched to a gene: 3. CDR3 sequence (DNA): TGTGCCAGCAGCTATACAGGGGGGGATACGCAGTATTTT. Protein product: CASSYTGGDTQYF.

The J gene is TRBJ2-7, the V gene TRBV10-3; D is unresolved. Trimming pared 3 bases from V and 3 bases from J, leaving 12 bases between. This CDR3 is 14 amino acids long. CDR1 and CDR2 (germline): ENHRY, SYGVKD. The CDR3 DNA sequence: TGTGCCATCAGTGACAATAAAAAATTCTACGAGCAGTACTTC. Amino acid sequence: CAISDNKKFYEQYF.